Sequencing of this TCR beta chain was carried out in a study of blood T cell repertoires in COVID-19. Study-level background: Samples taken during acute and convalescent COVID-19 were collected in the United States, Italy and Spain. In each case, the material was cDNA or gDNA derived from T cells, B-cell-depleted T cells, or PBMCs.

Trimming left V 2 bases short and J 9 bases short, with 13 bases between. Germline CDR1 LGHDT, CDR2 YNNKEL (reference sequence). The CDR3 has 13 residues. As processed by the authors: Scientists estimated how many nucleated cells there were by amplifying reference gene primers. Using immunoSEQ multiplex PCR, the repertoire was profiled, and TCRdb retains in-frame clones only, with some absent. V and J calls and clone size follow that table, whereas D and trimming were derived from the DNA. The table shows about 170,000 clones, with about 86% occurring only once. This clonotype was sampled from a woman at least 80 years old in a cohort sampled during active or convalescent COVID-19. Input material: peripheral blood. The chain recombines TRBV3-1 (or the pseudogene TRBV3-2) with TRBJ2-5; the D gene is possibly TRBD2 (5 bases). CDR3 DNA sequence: TGTGCCAGCAGCCAACCTGGAGGCAAGGCCCAGTACTTC. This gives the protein CASSQPGGKAQYF.